These 10 T cell receptor beta chains share one sample of origin, sequenced in a study of control samples from healthy donors and cancer patients. TCRdb keeps only in-frame clones here, not all; method: immunoSEQ multiplex PCR. Of approximately 130,000 clones in the sample, around 86% are singletons; the top ten hold around 8.7%. Material for sequencing was blood. These receptor sequences come from a man aged 35-49 years in good health.

The rearrangement joins TRBV19 to TRBJ1-2; no firm D call. CDR3 size: 11 residues. Germline V gene lookup returns CDR1 LNHDA and CDR2 SQIVND (reference sequence). V lost 1 base to trimming and J lost 7 bases, with 4 bases between them. Written as DNA, the CDR3 is TGTGCCAGTAGTATAGGTGGTGGCTACACCTTC. Translating it yields CASSIGGGYTF.

The CDR3 DNA is TGTGCCAGCAGCTTACGTGTCGAGCAGTACTTC. It codes for CASSLRVEQYF. The chain has TRBV11-3 and TRBJ2-7; D uncertain. CDR3 length: 11 amino acids. Germline CDR1 is SGHNT and CDR2 is YENEEA. Trimming left V 2 bases short and J 6 bases short, with 5 bases between.

Written as DNA, the CDR3 is TGTGCCAGCAGTGGCGGGACCCTCAATGAGCAGTTCTTC. Encoded protein: CASSGGTLNEQFF. The chain employs TRBV25-1 and TRBJ2-1, with D possibly matching TRBD2 (6 bases). The germline V gene has CDR1 MGHDK and CDR2 SYGVNS. V was shortened by 4 bases and J by 6 bases, with 10 bases between the two germline ends. The CDR3 runs 13 residues. Based on the CDR3 plus reference TRBV25-1 and TRBJ2-1, the full variable domain is EADIYQTPRYLVIGTGKKITLECSQTMGHDKMYWYQQDPGMELHLIHYSYGVNSTEKGDLSSESTVSRIRTEHFPLTLESARPSHTSQYLCASSGGTLNEQFFGPGTRLTVL.

The chain couples TRBV7-2 to TRBJ2-7, with 8 nucleotides matching TRBD2. V shed 4 bases and J 3 bases; nucleotides not matched to a gene: 8. The germline gives CDR1 SGHTA, CDR2 FQGNSA. This CDR3 contains 15 residues. The CDR3 sequence: CASSSGAGGLYEQYF. CDR3 nucleotides: TGTGCCAGCAGCTCTGGGGCGGGGGGCCTCTACGAGCAGTACTTC.

This clone was seen only once. This chain links TRBV3-1 (or the pseudogene TRBV3-2) with TRBJ2-7; no definite D call. Germline CDR1 LGHDT, CDR2 YNNKEL (reference sequence). This CDR3 is built from 12 residues. The ends were cut back, 1 base at V and 6 bases at J, with 7 bases in the middle. This CDR3 reads CASSQGRIEQYF. The DNA of the CDR3 is TGTGCCAGCAGCCAAGGTCGTATCGAGCAGTACTTC.

To note about this clone: An end of the junction differs from the germline gene, which may be a read error. J is TRBJ2-7 and V is TRBV7-2; D not certain. Germline CDR1 reads SGHTA; CDR2 reads FQGNSA. CDR3 length equals 14 residues. CDR3: CASSLDGRAYGQYF. Written as DNA, the CDR3 is TGTGCCAGCAGCTTAGATGGCAGAGCCTACGGGCAGTACTTC. Filled out from reference TRBV7-2 and TRBJ2-7, the complete variable domain reads GAGVSQSPSNKVTEKGKDVELRCDPISGHTALYWYRQSLGQGLEFLIYFQGNSAPDKSGLPSDRFSAERTGGSVSTLTIQRTQQEDSAVYLCASSLDGRAYGQYFGPGTRLTVT.

The chain carries TRBV3-1 (or the pseudogene TRBV3-2) and TRBJ1-2; D is possibly TRBD1 (6 bases). With 1 base removed from V and 4 bases from J, the gap between germline ends came to 16 bases. Germline lookup yields CDR1 LGHDT and CDR2 YNNKEL (reference sequence). This CDR3 has 16 amino acids. This chain's CDR3 is CASSQAPGHSLYGYTF. Here the CDR3 DNA reads TGTGCCAGCAGCCAAGCGCCGGGACACAGCCTCTATGGCTACACCTTC.

CDR3 DNA: TGCAGCGTTTTAGGGCAGGGTGAAAAACTGTTTTTT. Translation: CSVLGQGEKLFF. The genes are TRBV29-1 and TRBJ1-4; D perhaps matches TRBD1 (5 bases). Germline V gene lookup returns CDR1 SQVTM and CDR2 ANQGSEA. The CDR3 covers 12 residues. V was cut by 5 bases and J by 7 bases, with 11 bases left in between.

The V call is TRBV19, the J call TRBJ1-5; no clear D gene. Germline V CDR1 and CDR2: LNHDA, SQIVND (reference sequence). CDR3 length: 13 residues. Trimming removed 7 bases at V and 9 bases at J, with 16 bases between. The CDR3 nucleotides read TGTGCCAGTACCAAGGTTCCCGGGTCGCCCCAGCATTTT. Amino acid sequence: CASTKVPGSPQHF.

This clone was found once. The V gene is TRBV11-2, the J gene TRBJ1-1; D gene unclear. The CDR3 sequence is 11 residues long. Germline assignment: CDR1 SGHAT and CDR2 FQNNGV. Trimming removed 5 bases at V and 6 bases at J, with 7 bases between. The CDR3 nucleotides read TGTGCCAGCAGCCTCCTTGCTGAAGCTTTCTTT. Translation gives CASSLLAEAFF.